One and the same sample provided the 31 T cell receptor beta chains below, sequenced in a study of T cells in Graves' hyperthyroidism and ophthalmopathy. RNA transcripts gave rise to amplified TCR beta CDR3 regions. With the HTBI primer set, the TCR CDR3 went through a first round of RT-PCR. MiXCR was run by TCRdb on the multiplex PCR reads, yielding one entry per CDR3 protein. The data hold about 400,000 distinct CDR3 sequences, with less than 15% observed a single time. Sequencing was done on a sample of blood. These receptor sequences come from a woman younger than 30 with Graves' hyperthyroidism.

This clonotype has ten or more counts. This chain connects TRBV2 to TRBJ2-7; maybe TRBD1 (5 bases). Trimming took 4 bases from V and 2 from J, leaving 12 bases between them. CDR3 size: 14 residues. Per the germline V gene, CDR1 is SNHLY and CDR2 is FYNNEI. The CDR3 nucleotides read TGTGCCAGCAGTGTGGACATATTGACCTACGAGCAGTACTTC. Its protein is CASSVDILTYEQYF.

In this sample, this clonotype turned up many times. The chain has TRBV28 and TRBJ2-2, with TRBD2 matching 13 bases. Germline assignment: CDR1 MDHEN and CDR2 SYDVKM. The V segment lost 6 bases and the J segment 2 bases; nucleotides outside the gene matches: 9. The CDR3 has 18 amino acids. The CDR3 is CASSIAGLAGDNTGELFF. DNA of the CDR3: TGTGCCAGCAGCATAGCCGGACTAGCGGGAGATAACACCGGGGAGCTGTTTTTT.

The CDR3 coding sequence is TGTGCCAGCAGTTATCTGCCAGCCTCTACAATCTCTGGGGCCAACGTCCTGACTTTC. Its protein product is CASSYLPASTISGANVLTF. J is TRBJ2-6 and V is TRBV6-2 or TRBV6-3; D uncertain. Trimming took 3 bases from V and 0 from J, leaving 18 bases between them. This CDR3 is 19 amino acids long. Looked up from germline, CDR1 is MNHEY and CDR2 is SVGEGT.

This clonotype was observed at least ten times. The V call is TRBV3-1, the J call TRBJ2-3; 8 bases are a match to TRBD2. This CDR3 spans 14 amino acids. After removal of 2 bases from V and 5 bases from J, the junction contained 3 bases not matched to a gene. Germline V lookup: CDR1 LGHDT, CDR2 YNNKEL (reference sequence). The CDR3 DNA is TGTGCCAGCAGCCAATTTCTAGCGGGAGATACGCAGTATTTT. Its translation is CASSQFLAGDTQYF.

On this clonotype: A read error may be the cause here, since a much bigger clone is one base away. The final CDR3 position lacks the conserved phenylalanine or tryptophan, pointing to a likely read error. The V call is TRBV3-1, the J call TRBJ2-7; D possibly corresponds to TRBD1 (5 bases). The CDR3 length is 15 residues. Looked up from germline, CDR1 is LGHDT and CDR2 is YNNKEL (reference sequence). Between the trimmed V and J ends, which lost 4 bases and 3 bases, there was a span of 16 bases. The CDR3 here is CASSLRQQTNYEQYL. CDR3 bases: TGTGCCAGCAGCCTCAGACAGCAAACAAACTACGAGCAGTACCTC.

The sample holds many counts of this clonotype. This chain links TRBV28 with TRBJ1-1; the match to TRBD1 covers 8 bases. Per germline, CDR1 MDHEN and CDR2 SYDVKM. This CDR3 spans 16 amino acids. J gave up 0 bases and V 10 bases, and 13 bases lay outside the gene matches. CDR3: CATRSGGAGMNTEAFF. The CDR3 DNA sequence: TGTGCCACCAGATCAGGGGGCGCCGGGATGAACACTGAAGCTTTCTTT.

The rearrangement uses TRBV6-5 and TRBJ2-5; 12 bases line up with TRBD2. The CDR3 runs 17 residues. Trimming cost V 2 bases and J 1 base; bases outside gene matches: 5. Looked up from germline, CDR1 is MNHEY and CDR2 is SVGAGI. CDR3 region: CASSYLAGGPGQETQYF. For the CDR3, the DNA is TGTGCCAGCAGTTACCTAGCGGGAGGGCCAGGCCAAGAGACCCAGTACTTC.

This clonotype came up many times. The chain is built from TRBV11-2 and TRBJ1-1; D uncertain. The CDR3 is 13 amino acids. V was shortened by 5 bases and J by 8 bases, with 15 bases between the two germline ends. CDR1 is SGHAT, CDR2 FQNNGV, per germline. CDR3 residues: CASSLGPAVEAFF. The CDR3 DNA reads as TGTGCCAGCAGCCTCGGACCCGCAGTAGAAGCTTTCTTT. The variable domain in full, completed from reference TRBV11-2 and TRBJ1-1, reads EAGVAQSPRYKIIEKRQSVAFWCNPISGHATLYWYQQILGQGPKLLIQFQNNGVVDDSQLPKDRFSAERLKGVDSTLKIQPAKLEDSAVYLCASSLGPAVEAFFGQGTRLTVV.

This sequence joins TRBV5-1 and TRBJ1-2; 10 bases map to TRBD1. Germline V gene sequence: CDR1 SGHRS, CDR2 YFSETQ. Trimming at V came to 5 bases and at J to 8 bases, leaving 9 bases not matched to a gene. CDR3 size: 14 residues. The CDR3 nucleotides read TGCGCCAGCAGTGTTTCGACAGGGGGCAACGGCTACACCTTC. This translates into CASSVSTGGNGYTF.

At least ten counts were recorded for this clonotype. The rearrangement links TRBV24-1 to TRBJ1-2; the D gene is possibly TRBD1 (6 bases). The CDR3 length is 14 residues. CDR1 is KGHDR, CDR2 SFDVKD, per germline. V lost 2 bases and J lost 2, with 8 bases in between. Written as DNA, the CDR3 is TGTGCCACCAGTGATTGGGACAAAAACTATGGCTACACCTTC. It codes for CATSDWDKNYGYTF.

This clonotype was observed at least ten times. J is TRBJ1-1 and V is TRBV11-2; no firm D call. The CDR3 is 11 amino acids. Trimming took off 7 bases at V and 6 bases at J, with 9 bases between the two ends. CDR1 is SGHAT and CDR2 is FQNNGV in the germline V gene. Here the CDR3 reads CASTLASEAFF. DNA for the CDR3: TGTGCCAGCACTTTAGCTTCTGAAGCTTTCTTT. The full variable domain, in which reference TRBV11-2 and TRBJ1-1 provide the parts outside the CDR3, is EAGVAQSPRYKIIEKRQSVAFWCNPISGHATLYWYQQILGQGPKLLIQFQNNGVVDDSQLPKDRFSAERLKGVDSTLKIQPAKLEDSAVYLCASTLASEAFFGQGTRLTVV.

This sequence joins TRBV7-9 and TRBJ1-6; a weak D match, TRBD1 (5 bases). The CDR3 extends over 13 amino acids. Germline loops: CDR1 SEHNR, CDR2 FQNEAQ (reference sequence). Trimming cost V 1 base and J 9 bases, with 7 bases left between them. The CDR3 DNA is TGTGCCAGCAGCTTAGAAAGGGGTTCACCCCTCCACTTT. It encodes CASSLERGSPLHF.

This clonotype appeared many times. This chain joins TRBV10-3 and TRBJ1-2; D unresolved. The CDR3 is 14 amino acids. Germline V CDR1 and CDR2: ENHRY, SYGVKD. V was clipped by 11 bases and J by 2 bases, with 18 bases between them. CDR3 nucleotide sequence: TGTGCCGCTTCGATGACGGACTGGAACTATGGCTACACCTTC. This sequence encodes CAASMTDWNYGYTF.

The V call is TRBV5-1, the J call TRBJ1-4, with TRBD1 as a possible D gene (6 bases). CDR1 SGHRS and CDR2 YFSETQ come from the germline V gene. Trimming pared 0 bases from V and 6 bases from J, leaving 9 bases between. The CDR3 is 14 amino acids. CDR3 bases: TGCGCCAGCAGCTTGGGTCAGGGGCATGAAAAACTGTTTTTT. Translation gives CASSLGQGHEKLFF.

There are many counts of this clonotype. This rearrangement joins TRBV15 to TRBJ2-1, with D perhaps TRBD1 (5 bases). There are 16 residues in the CDR3. V shed 0 bases and J shed 2 bases, with 11 bases lying between them. In germline, CDR1 is LNHNV, CDR2 YYDKDF (reference sequence). The CDR3 nucleotides read TGTGCCACCAGCAGAGATCCAGGGAACCCCTACAATGAGCAGTTCTTC. Protein product: CATSRDPGNPYNEQFF.

Comment on this clonotype: Given a much more abundant clone one base away, this may be a read error. The V call is TRBV28, the J call TRBJ1-5; 8 bases fit TRBD1. The CDR3 is 14 residues long. The germline V gene has CDR1 MDHEN and CDR2 SYDVKM. V was pared by 6 bases and J by 2 bases, with 3 bases of the junction left unmatched. CDR3 loop: CASSRGHGNQPQHF. Written as DNA, the CDR3 is TGTGCCAGCAGCAGGGGGCATGGCAATCAGCCCCAGCATTTT. Full variable domain (missing parts from reference TRBV28 and TRBJ1-5): DVKVTQSSRYLVKRTGEKVFLECVQDMDHENMFWYRQDPGLGLRLIYFSYDVKMKEKGDIPEGYSVSREKKERFSLILESASTNQTSMYLCASSRGHGNQPQHFGDGTRLSIL.

The chain carries TRBV6-2 or TRBV6-3 and TRBJ1-2, with TRBD1 identical over 8 bases. The CDR3 runs 13 residues. Germline V gene data show CDR1 as MNHEY and CDR2 as SVGEGT. The V gene end was trimmed by 2 bases and the J gene end by 8 bases; junction bases not matched to a gene: 4. The CDR3 nucleotides are TGTGCCAGCAGTTACCTACAGGGGGTGGGCTACACCTTC. Residues: CASSYLQGVGYTF.

This clonotype was detected many times. The genes are TRBV7-9 and TRBJ2-1, with 9 bases matching TRBD2. Losses at the gene ends were 4 bases for V and 4 bases for J; bases not matched to a gene: 5. Germline V CDR1 and CDR2: SEHNR, FQNEAQ (reference sequence). This CDR3 is 15 amino acids long. The CDR3 here is CASSSGTSSYNEQFF. For the CDR3, the DNA is TGTGCCAGCAGCTCCGGGACTAGCTCGTACAATGAGCAGTTCTTC.

Of note for this clonotype: At one end the junction does not follow the germline gene, possibly because of a read error. The CDR3 spells CASAKGATGGLFF. For the CDR3, the DNA is TGCGCCAGCGCGAAAGGGGCCACCGGGGGGCTGTTTTTT. The rearrangement uses TRBV5-1 and TRBJ2-2; D is perhaps TRBD2 (6 bases). The CDR3 is 13 amino acids. The germline V gene encodes CDR1 SGHRS and CDR2 YFSETQ.

This clonotype came up many times. J is TRBJ1-1 and V is TRBV29-1; tentative D call: TRBD1 (6 bases). The CDR3 loop spans 14 amino acids. V gave up 5 bases and J gave up 1 base, with 14 bases separating them. The germline V gene has CDR1 SQVTM and CDR2 ANQGSEA. The CDR3 is CSVTALQGNTEAFF. CDR3 DNA sequence: TGCAGCGTTACCGCTTTACAGGGGAACACTGAAGCTTTCTTT.

A word on this clonotype: A much larger clone lies one base from this, so it may be a read error. The rearrangement joins TRBV6-2 or TRBV6-3 to TRBJ1-6; 7 bases match TRBD1. The germline V gene encodes CDR1 MNHEY and CDR2 SVGEGT. The CDR3 is made up of 18 amino acids. Trimming removed 7 bases from V and 0 bases from J; junction bases left unmatched: 12. CDR3 DNA sequence: TGTGCCAGCAATGCCCCGACAGGGAAGAGCTCCTATAATTCACCCCTCCACTTT. This encodes CASNAPTGKSSYNSPLHF.

This chain links TRBV9 with TRBJ2-1; 11 bases are a match to TRBD2. Germline V gene sequence: CDR1 SGDLS, CDR2 YYNGEE. The CDR3 has 20 residues. Trimming removed 0 bases from V and 0 bases from J; junction bases left unmatched: 11. The CDR3 protein is CASSVGTSGSRTRSYNEQFF. The CDR3 nucleotides are TGTGCCAGCAGCGTAGGAACTAGCGGGAGCCGTACCCGCTCCTACAATGAGCAGTTCTTC. The variable domain in full, completed from reference TRBV9 and TRBJ2-1, reads DSGVTQTPKHLITATGQRVTLRCSPRSGDLSVYWYQQSLDQGLQFLIQYYNGEERAKGNILERFSAQQFPDLHSELNLSSLELGDSALYFCASSVGTSGSRTRSYNEQFFGPGTRLTVL.

This clonotype was counted only a few times. The CDR3 DNA reads TGTGCCAGCAGCTTATTTGCTAGTCAAAGCACAGATACGCAGTATTTT. Its protein is CASSLFASQSTDTQYF. V usage is TRBV7-8 and J usage is TRBJ2-3, with D uncertain. Between the trimmed V and J ends, which lost 2 bases and 0 bases, there was a span of 12 bases. This CDR3 spans 16 amino acids. The germline V gene has CDR1 SGHVS and CDR2 FQNEAQ.

The chain joins TRBV7-3 to TRBJ2-1, with TRBD2 identical over 10 bases. Per germline, CDR1 SGHTA and CDR2 FQGTGA. The CDR3 consists of 18 residues. The V segment lost 1 base and the J segment 9 bases; nucleotides outside the gene matches: 15. This CDR3 is CASSLRGGEAGGQGEQFF. The CDR3 nucleotides read TGTGCCAGCAGCTTAAGAGGGGGGGAAGCGGGGGGGCAAGGTGAGCAGTTCTTC. Together with reference TRBV7-3 and TRBJ2-1, the CDR3 gives the full variable domain: GAGVSQTPSNKVTEKGKYVELRCDPISGHTALYWYRQSLGQGPEFLIYFQGTGAADDSGLPNDRFFAVRPEGSVSTLKIQRTERGDSAVYLCASSLRGGEAGGQGEQFFGPGTRLTVL.

This clonotype was detected many times. The V and J genes are TRBV30 and TRBJ1-2; D remains ambiguous. V lost 5 bases and J 2 bases, leaving 18 bases between the germline ends. Germline V gene data show CDR1 as GTSNPN and CDR2 as SVGIG (reference sequence). The CDR3 runs 15 residues. The CDR3 loop reads CAWGPGGGRNYGYTF. The CDR3 DNA sequence: TGTGCCTGGGGGCCGGGAGGCGGGAGAAACTATGGCTACACCTTC.

This clonotype came up many times. The V and J genes are TRBV2 and TRBJ2-5; 11 nucleotides line up with TRBD2. Germline CDR1 and CDR2: SNHLY and FYNNEI. The CDR3 spans 15 residues. The ends lost 4 bases at V and 3 bases at J; junction bases unmatched: 4. CDR3: CASSVSSGRKETQYF. CDR3 bases: TGTGCCAGCAGTGTGTCTAGCGGGAGGAAAGAGACCCAGTACTTC.

This clonotype was detected many times. The chain combines TRBV2 with TRBJ2-3; D call uncertain. V lost 7 bases, J lost 4 bases, and 12 bases lay in between. This CDR3 comprises 13 residues. CDR1 and CDR2 from the germline V gene are SNHLY and FYNNEI. The CDR3 nucleotides are TGTGCCAGCAATACAGCAGAGGCAGATACGCAGTATTTT. It encodes CASNTAEADTQYF.

CDR3 nucleotide sequence: TGTGCCAGCTCACCCTCGCAGGGGGTGGAGGGCTACACCTTC. Its translation is CASSPSQGVEGYTF. The chain uses TRBV18 and TRBJ1-2, with 7 bases lining up with TRBD1. J was trimmed by 8 bases and V by 3 bases; bases with no gene match: 9. CDR1 and CDR2 from the germline V gene are KGHSH and LQKENI. The CDR3 covers 14 residues. Together with reference TRBV18 and TRBJ1-2, the CDR3 gives the full variable domain: NAGVMQNPRHLVRRRGQEARLRCSPMKGHSHVYWYRQLPEEGLKFMVYLQKENIIDESGMPKERFSAEFPKEGPSILRIQQVVRGDSAAYFCASSPSQGVEGYTFGSGTRLTVV.

The sample holds one count of this clonotype. With a much larger clone just one base away, this may be a read error. The V gene is TRBV6-5, the J gene TRBJ2-1, with 8 bases lining up with TRBD1. V was clipped by 4 bases and J by 9 bases; unmatched bases: 11. Germline CDR1 MNHEY, CDR2 SVGAGI. The CDR3 consists of 15 residues. Here the CDR3 reads CASSSPRTGISEQFF. The CDR3 nucleotides read TGTGCCAGCAGTTCTCCAAGGACAGGGATCAGTGAGCAGTTCTTC.

This chain joins TRBV19 and TRBJ2-1; TRBD2 matches at 8 bases. V was pared by 8 bases and J by 6 bases, with 6 bases of the junction left unmatched. This CDR3 comprises 13 residues. Germline V gene data show CDR1 as LNHDA and CDR2 as SQIVND (reference sequence). The CDR3 nucleotides are TGTGCCAGTGGGACGGGAGGGCCCAATGAGCAGTTCTTC. As protein: CASGTGGPNEQFF.

This clonotype was seen ten or more times. The rearrangement links TRBV7-8 to TRBJ2-7; D possibly matches TRBD1 or TRBD2 (5 bases each). The CDR3 is 14 residues long. Trimming took off 4 bases at V and 3 bases at J, with 13 bases between the two ends. Germline CDR1 is SGHVS and CDR2 is FQNEAQ. In nucleotides, the CDR3 is TGTGCCAGCAGCTCGCGTAGGGACCACTACGAGCAGTACTTC. It specifies CASSSRRDHYEQYF.